This passage covers 20 T cell receptor beta chains from one sample sequenced in a study of shared clonotypes between healthy human individuals. TCRdb's copy holds only in-frame clones and misses some; the assay was immunoSEQ multiplex PCR. This sample carries approximately 1.4 million clones, 98% of them seen once, and the ten largest clones take approximately 0.45%. The specimen was naive CD4+ T cells sorted from blood. Subset meaning: CD45RA+ positively selected. The source of these receptors is a man under 40 in good health.

This clone was seen once. The CDR3 DNA follows: TGCGCCAGCAGCTTGGCCCTAGCCGATCTTGCTGAGCAGTTCTTC. This gives the protein CASSLALADLAEQFF. The rearrangement joins TRBV5-1 to TRBJ2-1; perhaps TRBD2 as D (5 bases). V was shortened by 0 bases and J by 9 bases, with 16 bases between the two germline ends. Germline V CDR1 and CDR2: SGHRS, YFSETQ. The CDR3 loop spans 15 amino acids.

This chain links TRBV11-2 with TRBJ2-3; TRBD1 is a possible D gene (5 bases). The V gene's germline CDR1 is SGHAT and CDR2 FQNNGV. Trimming took 1 base from V and 0 from J, leaving 11 bases between them. This CDR3 has 16 residues. The CDR3 region has the DNA TGTGCCAGCAGCTTAGGACTTCAGGGAAGCACAGATACGCAGTATTTT. As protein: CASSLGLQGSTDTQYF.

To note about this clone: Relative to the germline gene, one junction end is altered; a read error may explain this. The chain uses TRBV13 and TRBJ2-5; TRBD2 matches at 9 bases. The CDR3 extends over 18 amino acids. Germline V gene sequence: CDR1 PRHDT, CDR2 FYEKMQ (reference sequence). CDR3 coding DNA: TGTGCCAGCAGTTTAGGGGGGCTAGCGGGATGGTACCAAGAGACCCAGTACTTC. Its translation is CASSLGGLAGWYQETQYF.

Turning to this clone: The sample carries other DNA sequences with the same CDR3. V and J are TRBV7-8 and TRBJ2-7; D is ambiguous. The CDR3 runs 13 residues. Trimming took off 0 bases at V and 1 base at J, with 4 bases between the two ends. Germline-derived CDR1 and CDR2 are SGHVS and FQNEAQ. Here the CDR3 DNA reads TGTGCCAGCAGCTTAGCCGAATCCTACGAGCAGTACTTC. This codes for CASSLAESYEQYF. Variable domain in full (rest from reference TRBV7-8 and TRBJ2-7): GAGVSQSPRYKVAKRGQDVALRCDPISGHVSLFWYQQALGQGPEFLTYFQNEAQLDKSGLPSDRFFAERPEGSVSTLKIQRTQQEDSAVYLCASSLAESYEQYFGPGTRLTVT.

This clone showed up just once. The chain combines TRBV6-1 with TRBJ1-1, with a possible D match to TRBD1 (5 bases). The V end was cut by 2 bases, the J end by 6 bases, with 13 bases between. Germline V CDR1 and CDR2: MNHNS, SASEGT. This CDR3 is built from 14 residues. For the CDR3, the DNA is TGTGCCAGCAGTGAACACAGGCAAGTAGCTGAAGCTTTCTTT. Translating it yields CASSEHRQVAEAFF.

The rearrangement joins TRBV5-6 to TRBJ2-1, with 9 bases matching TRBD1. Germline lookup yields CDR1 SGHDT and CDR2 YYEEEE. There are 12 residues in the CDR3. Unmatched junction bases numbered 8, after V lost 4 bases and J lost 15 bases. For the CDR3, the DNA is TGTGCCAGCAGCACAGGGACAGGGCGGATGTTCTTC. Translation: CASSTGTGRMFF.

This clone was counted once. The chain recombines TRBV18 with TRBJ2-3; 7 bases are shared with TRBD1. This CDR3 has 15 amino acids. Germline V lookup: CDR1 KGHSH, CDR2 LQKENI. J was trimmed by 3 bases and V by 6 bases; bases with no gene match: 9. DNA of the CDR3: TGTGCCAGCTCCCAAAACAGGGGCGCGACAGATACGCAGTATTTT. Its translation: CASSQNRGATDTQYF.

This clone was seen more than once but under ten times. V usage is TRBV5-1 and J usage is TRBJ2-6, with D hard to call. Trimming cost V 4 bases and J 0 bases, with 5 bases left between them. CDR1 and CDR2 from the germline V gene are SGHRS and YFSETQ. The CDR3 totals 14 residues. The CDR3 DNA reads TGCGCCAGCAGCATAAACTCTGGGGCCAACGTCCTGACTTTC. Its translation is CASSINSGANVLTF.

The V gene is TRBV29-1, the J gene TRBJ1-2; D uncertain. This CDR3 has 10 amino acids. Trimming shortened V by 4 bases and J by 6 bases, and 6 bases separated the two germline ends. Germline V gene data show CDR1 as SQVTM and CDR2 as ANQGSEA. For the CDR3, the DNA is TGCAGCGTTGCAGAAGATGGCTACACCTTC. Translating gives CSVAEDGYTF.

This rearrangement joins TRBV15 to TRBJ2-7, with D perhaps matching TRBD1 or TRBD2 (5 bases each). This CDR3 is built from 15 residues. The V gene's germline CDR1 is LNHNV and CDR2 YYDKDF (reference sequence). Trimming left V 1 base short and J 1 base short, with 11 bases between. CDR3 nucleotide sequence: TGTGCCACCAGCAGAGTCTCAGGGAGTTCCTACGAGCAGTACTTC. It encodes CATSRVSGSSYEQYF. Variable domain in full (rest from reference TRBV15 and TRBJ2-7): DAMVIQNPRYQVTQFGKPVTLSCSQTLNHNVMYWYQQKSSQAPKLLFHYYDKDFNNEADTPDNFQSRRPNTSFCFLDIRSPGLGDTAMYLCATSRVSGSSYEQYFGPGTRLTVT.

The chain employs TRBV18 and TRBJ2-3; D perhaps matches TRBD2 (5 bases). The germline V gene has CDR1 KGHSH and CDR2 LQKENI. There are 19 residues in the CDR3. The V end was cut by 3 bases, the J end by 2 bases, with 24 bases between. CDR3 region: CASSPLATNNPGLTDTQYF. For the CDR3, the DNA is TGTGCCAGCTCACCGCTTGCAACCAATAATCCAGGACTCACAGATACGCAGTATTTT.

The chain is built from TRBV5-1 and TRBJ2-7, with D unclear. This CDR3 has 15 residues. The germline CDR1 and CDR2 sequences are SGHRS and YFSETQ. Trimming pared 0 bases from V and 1 base from J, leaving 11 bases between. The CDR3 DNA sequence: TGCGCCAGCAGCTTGGGACTTTCGATGTCCTACGAGCAGTACTTC. Its translation: CASSLGLSMSYEQYF.

The V call is TRBV2, the J call TRBJ1-2; perhaps TRBD1 as D (5 bases). Germline CDR1 and CDR2: SNHLY and FYNNEI. V lost 4 bases and J lost 4, with 16 bases in between. The CDR3 extends over 15 amino acids. The chain's CDR3 is CASSGALGLIYGYTF. In DNA, the CDR3 is TGTGCCAGCAGTGGGGCCTTGGGACTGATCTATGGCTACACCTTC.

The J gene is TRBJ2-7, the V gene TRBV5-1; 11 bases are shared with TRBD2. J gave up 4 bases and V 4 bases, and 4 bases lay outside the gene matches. Per germline, CDR1 SGHRS and CDR2 YFSETQ. CDR3 length: 14 amino acids. Here the CDR3 DNA reads TGCGCCAGCAGCGTGGGACTAGCGGAATACGAGCAGTACTTC. Translated, it gives CASSVGLAEYEQYF.

The CDR3 bases are TGTGCCCGCCCGTCCGTGAATCAGCCCCAGCATTTT. It is translated as CARPSVNQPQHF. The chain couples TRBV30 to TRBJ1-5; D is undetermined. The germline gives CDR1 GTSNPN, CDR2 SVGIG (reference sequence). The CDR3 runs 12 residues. Trimming cost V 8 bases and J 4 bases, with 12 bases left between them.

The chain combines TRBV28 with TRBJ1-1; D is unresolved. The CDR3 spans 15 residues. Trimming removed 7 bases from V and 1 base from J, with 16 bases in between. Germline assignment: CDR1 MDHEN and CDR2 SYDVKM. The CDR3 protein is CASTPGPGPNTEAFF. The DNA of the CDR3 is TGTGCCAGCACGCCCGGGCCAGGACCGAACACTGAAGCTTTCTTT.

This chain uses TRBV6-4 with TRBJ2-2; possible D gene TRBD2, 5 bases. This CDR3 contains 14 residues. Germline loops: CDR1 MRHNA, CDR2 SNTAGT. Trimming cost V 7 bases and J 4 bases, with 13 bases left between them. CDR3 bases: TGTGCCAGCACCCTGGACTGGGGCACCGGGGAGCTGTTTTTT. Its translation: CASTLDWGTGELFF.

The chain is built from TRBV6-1 and TRBJ2-7; the match to TRBD1 covers 9 bases. V was pared by 6 bases and J by 3 bases, with 6 bases of the junction left unmatched. Germline V gives CDR1 MNHNS, CDR2 SASEGT. The CDR3 runs 14 residues. CDR3 DNA: TGTGCCAGCAGCCGGACAGGGGCCTACTACGAGCAGTACTTC. Translated, it gives CASSRTGAYYEQYF.

V and J are TRBV7-2 and TRBJ2-3; 9 bases map to TRBD1. This CDR3 contains 16 residues. Trimming took 5 bases from V and 4 from J; bases not matched to a gene: 10. The germline gives CDR1 SGHTA, CDR2 FQGNSA. Here the CDR3 DNA reads TGTGCCAGCAGCACCCCCGGACAGGGGTTGGCAGATACGCAGTATTTT. This translates into CASSTPGQGLADTQYF.

The V call is TRBV10-3, the J call TRBJ2-3; D gene ambiguous. V lost 7 bases and J lost 0, with 8 bases in between. CDR1 and CDR2 (germline): ENHRY, SYGVKD. CDR3 length: 13 amino acids. CDR3 in amino acids: CAIKINSTDTQYF. CDR3 sequence (DNA): TGTGCCATCAAGATTAACAGCACAGATACGCAGTATTTT.